These T cell receptor beta chains were read from a single sample in a study of stem cell transplantation in POMP-related autoinflammatory disease. The repertoire was sequenced with immunoSEQ multiplex PCR; TCRdb's copy has only in-frame clones and lacks some. Of some 840 clones listed, roughly 83% are singletons. Sequencing was performed on Tregs from PBMCs, taken after stem cell transplantation. These receptors were taken from a human patient with POMP-related autoinflammation and immune dysregulation (PRAID). Some T cells may be transferred from the graft donor. Each CDR3 is given with its conserved first and last residue. The size entry is marked missing in some rows and otherwise reads once, few, many or a size class.

abundance: NA; j_gene: TRBJ2-1; v_gene: TRBV29-1; CDR3aa: CSVEEGGAYNEQFF
abundance: NA; j_gene: TRBJ1-1; v_gene: TRBV5-1; CDR3aa: CASSREGNTEAFF
abundance: NA; j_gene: TRBJ2-1; v_gene: TRBV3-1/TRBV3-2; CDR3aa: CASSRTSGPPGDEQFF
abundance: NA; j_gene: TRBJ2-1; v_gene: TRBV6-5; CDR3aa: CASSFSSGGAYNEQFF
abundance: hyperexpanded; j_gene: TRBJ1-1; v_gene: TRBV18; CDR3aa: CASSAEENTEAFF
abundance: NA; j_gene: TRBJ2-7; v_gene: TRBV6-2/TRBV6-3; CDR3aa: CASSRDRVRQIYEQYF
abundance: NA; j_gene: TRBJ2-7; v_gene: TRBV7-2; CDR3aa: CASSLAGRANYEQYF
abundance: NA; j_gene: TRBJ2-1; v_gene: TRBV5-1; CDR3aa: CASSLWTNPAIEQFF
abundance: NA; j_gene: TRBJ2-3; v_gene: TRBV18; CDR3aa: CASSPPQILGDTQYF
abundance: NA; j_gene: TRBJ2-1; v_gene: TRBV5-4; CDR3aa: CASSLGLAGAWGHEQFF
abundance: NA; j_gene: TRBJ1-1; v_gene: TRBV4-1; CDR3aa: CASSQDGAGRTGAFF
abundance: NA; j_gene: TRBJ2-7; v_gene: TRBV11-3; CDR3aa: CASSPGVGTSAYEQYF
abundance: NA; j_gene: TRBJ2-7; v_gene: TRBV27; CDR3aa: CASSFGQSYEQYF
abundance: NA; j_gene: TRBJ2-5; v_gene: TRBV19; CDR3aa: CASSNPGTGRETQYF
abundance: NA; j_gene: TRBJ1-1; v_gene: TRBV7-2; CDR3aa: CASSLGGGFAEAFF
abundance: once; j_gene: TRBJ2-1; v_gene: TRBV18; CDR3aa: CASSPPPHRNEQFF
abundance: NA; j_gene: TRBJ1-2; v_gene: TRBV24-1; CDR3aa: CATSDSMDSSNYGYTF
abundance: NA; j_gene: TRBJ1-2; v_gene: TRBV30; CDR3aa: CAWSFSLGGYTF
abundance: NA; j_gene: TRBJ1-5; v_gene: TRBV27; CDR3aa: CASSFEGREGQPQHF
abundance: NA; j_gene: TRBJ1-2; v_gene: TRBV5-8; CDR3aa: CASSVGQGIGYTF
abundance: NA; j_gene: TRBJ2-1; v_gene: TRBV4-2; CDR3aa: CASSRKIPGLAGIRQFF
abundance: NA; j_gene: TRBJ1-1; v_gene: TRBV18; CDR3aa: CASSEQGWNTEAFF
abundance: NA; j_gene: TRBJ1-2; v_gene: TRBV29-1; CDR3aa: CSVSGTGNYGYTF
abundance: NA; j_gene: TRBJ2-3; v_gene: TRBV29-1; CDR3aa: CSANGGTVDTQYF
abundance: NA; j_gene: TRBJ2-1; v_gene: TRBV7-6; CDR3aa: CASSLEAGGPYNEQFF
abundance: few; j_gene: TRBJ1-6; v_gene: TRBV3-1/TRBV3-2; CDR3aa: CASSQDSVGGSPLHF
abundance: NA; j_gene: TRBJ2-1; v_gene: TRBV28; CDR3aa: CASSSRTRWGGSSGDEQFF
abundance: NA; j_gene: TRBJ2-7; v_gene: TRBV12-3/TRBV12-4; CDR3aa: CASSFRTSYEQYF
abundance: NA; j_gene: TRBJ2-1; v_gene: TRBV7-3; CDR3aa: CASSLIAGVNNEQFF
abundance: NA; j_gene: TRBJ2-7; v_gene: TRBV18; CDR3aa: CASSPVGIAYEQYF
abundance: NA; j_gene: TRBJ2-7; v_gene: TRBV5-6; CDR3aa: CASTLLDVTYEQYF
abundance: NA; j_gene: TRBJ2-7; v_gene: TRBV10-3; CDR3aa: CAISAGTRHYEQYF
abundance: NA; j_gene: TRBJ1-5; v_gene: TRBV3-1/TRBV3-2; CDR3aa: CASGNSNQPQHF
abundance: NA; j_gene: TRBJ1-2; v_gene: TRBV6-5; CDR3aa: CASRGQGTGYTF
abundance: NA; j_gene: TRBJ2-2; v_gene: TRBV7-3; CDR3aa: CASSPPDRNTGELFF
abundance: NA; j_gene: TRBJ1-2; v_gene: TRBV5-5; CDR3aa: CASSLAPLDYGYTF
abundance: NA; j_gene: TRBJ2-2; v_gene: TRBV3-1/TRBV3-2; CDR3aa: CASSLVKAGELFF
abundance: NA; j_gene: TRBJ1-4; v_gene: TRBV19; CDR3aa: CASTPYWSSEKLFF
abundance: NA; j_gene: TRBJ2-7; v_gene: TRBV18; CDR3aa: CASSPGQGSYEQYF
abundance: NA; j_gene: TRBJ2-3; v_gene: TRBV5-1; CDR3aa: CASSLRGRGRTDTQYF
abundance: NA; j_gene: TRBJ2-3; v_gene: TRBV9; CDR3aa: CASSPWDRGMTDTQYF
abundance: NA; j_gene: TRBJ2-7; v_gene: TRBV29-1; CDR3aa: CSVTDRVGHEQYF
abundance: NA; j_gene: TRBJ2-1; v_gene: TRBV24-1; CDR3aa: CATSDLADTYNEQFF
abundance: NA; j_gene: TRBJ1-5; v_gene: TRBV6-2/TRBV6-3; CDR3aa: CASSYSHTYSNQPQHF
abundance: NA; j_gene: TRBJ2-5; v_gene: TRBV3-1/TRBV3-2; CDR3aa: CASSQDWETQYF
abundance: NA; j_gene: TRBJ2-7; v_gene: TRBV7-9; CDR3aa: CASSLAQGRYEQYF
abundance: NA; j_gene: TRBJ2-5; v_gene: TRBV6-5; CDR3aa: CASSYSRGEETQYF
abundance: NA; j_gene: TRBJ2-1; v_gene: TRBV24-1; CDR3aa: CATSDYLYNEQFF
abundance: NA; j_gene: TRBJ2-3; v_gene: TRBV20-1; CDR3aa: CSAPITDTQYF
abundance: NA; j_gene: TRBJ2-3; v_gene: TRBV19; CDR3aa: CASSLSGRIDTQYF
abundance: NA; j_gene: TRBJ2-4; v_gene: TRBV19; CDR3aa: CASSIGGPGRNIQYF
abundance: NA; j_gene: TRBJ2-5; v_gene: TRBV6-5; CDR3aa: CASSRTGETQYF
abundance: NA; j_gene: TRBJ1-5; v_gene: TRBV11-1; CDR3aa: CATTGFRSNQPQHF
abundance: NA; j_gene: TRBJ2-1; v_gene: TRBV7-2; CDR3aa: CASSLVPLVISYNEQFF
abundance: few; j_gene: TRBJ1-4; v_gene: TRBV5-1; CDR3aa: CASSFRGSEKLFF